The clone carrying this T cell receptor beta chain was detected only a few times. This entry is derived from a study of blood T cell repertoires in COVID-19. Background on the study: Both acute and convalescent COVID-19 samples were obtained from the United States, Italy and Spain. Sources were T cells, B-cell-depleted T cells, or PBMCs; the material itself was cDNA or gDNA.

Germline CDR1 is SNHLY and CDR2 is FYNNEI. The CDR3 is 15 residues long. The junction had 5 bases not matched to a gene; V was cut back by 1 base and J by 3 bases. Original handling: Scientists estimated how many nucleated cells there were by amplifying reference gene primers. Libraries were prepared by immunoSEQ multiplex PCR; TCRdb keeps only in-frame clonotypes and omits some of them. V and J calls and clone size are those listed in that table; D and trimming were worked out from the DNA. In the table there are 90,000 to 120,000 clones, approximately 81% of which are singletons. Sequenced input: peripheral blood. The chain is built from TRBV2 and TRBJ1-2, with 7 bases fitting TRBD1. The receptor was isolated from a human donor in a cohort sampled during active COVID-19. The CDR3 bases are TGTGCCAGCAGTGAAGGACAGGGCCTGTACTATGGCTACACCTTC. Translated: CASSEGQGLYYGYTF.